The 19 T cell receptor beta chains below were found in one sample sequenced in a study of regulatory T cells in long-lasting Graves disease. Time point here: newly diagnosed GD, antithyroid drugs for less than 3 months. PBMCs were the source of the RNA used for TCR sequencing. TCR beta libraries were built with iRepertoire HTBI primers and Arm-PCR of CDR3 regions. Each CDR3 protein gets one entry after TCRdb re-called the multiplex PCR reads with MiXCR. The table lists hundreds of thousands of distinct CDR3 sequences, around 13% of them singletons, with 7.5% to 9% in the top ten. The same sample was also studied in work on T cells in Graves' hyperthyroidism and ophthalmopathy.

Sequenced material: peripheral blood mononuclear cells (PBMCs), taken at new diagnosis, from a patient treated with antithyroid drugs. These receptors all come from a woman aged 25-40 years with Graves disease.

About this clonotype: One junction end does not reproduce the germline sequence, and a read error may be involved. V usage is TRBV5-1 and J usage is TRBJ1-3; D ambiguous. The germline gives CDR1 SGHRS, CDR2 YFSETQ. The CDR3 is made up of 15 amino acids. The CDR3 loop is CASSLGDFSGDTIYF. The CDR3 DNA reads TGCGCCAGCAGCTTGGGGGATTTCTCTGGAGACACCATATATTTT. The full variable domain, completed using reference TRBV5-1 and TRBJ1-3, is KAGVTQTPRYLIKTRGQQVTLSCSPISGHRSVSWYQQTPGQGLQFLFEYFSETQRNKGNFPGRFSGRQFSNSRSEMNVSTLELGDSALYLCASSLGDFSGDTIYFGEGSWLTVV.

In its sample, this clonotype was seen many times. The chain combines TRBV11-3 with TRBJ1-1, with 9 bases fitting TRBD1. Germline V gene data show CDR1 as SGHNT and CDR2 as YENEEA. The CDR3 is 15 amino acids. The V segment lost 4 bases and the J segment 5 bases; nucleotides outside the gene matches: 8. The CDR3 loop reads CASSSAGTGRTEAFF. The CDR3 coding sequence is TGTGCCAGCAGCTCGGCCGGGACAGGGCGGACTGAAGCTTTCTTT.

This clonotype was detected many times. V gene TRBV9 combines with J gene TRBJ1-4; D uncertain. Germline V lookup: CDR1 SGDLS, CDR2 YYNGEE. Between the trimmed V and J ends, which lost 0 bases and 8 bases, there was a span of 11 bases. CDR3 length equals 14 residues. CDR3 in amino acids: CASSVDGLGEKLFF. The CDR3 nucleotides read TGTGCCAGCAGCGTAGACGGGCTGGGCGAAAAACTGTTTTTT.

This clonotype was observed many times. The V gene is TRBV2, the J gene TRBJ2-4; TRBD1 is a possible D gene (5 bases). Per the germline V gene, CDR1 is SNHLY and CDR2 is FYNNEI. The CDR3 is 13 amino acids. Trimming pared 4 bases from V and 8 bases from J, leaving 12 bases between. The CDR3 spells CASSGTVGHIQYF. CDR3 nucleotide sequence: TGTGCCAGCAGTGGAACAGTGGGGCACATTCAGTACTTC.

This clonotype has ten or more counts. The genes are TRBV28 and TRBJ1-5; D ambiguous. This CDR3 spans 16 amino acids. The V end was cut by 2 bases, the J end by 2 bases, with 13 bases between. Germline loops: CDR1 MDHEN, CDR2 SYDVKM. The CDR3 DNA is TGTGCCAGCAGTTTAATTCGGCTCGAAGGCAATCAGCCCCAGCATTTT. It translates to CASSLIRLEGNQPQHF.

This clonotype has at least ten counts. In DNA form, the CDR3 reads TGTGCCAGCAGCCAAGACAGCAACTATGGCTACACCTTC. It encodes CASSQDSNYGYTF. The chain is built from TRBV7-3 and TRBJ1-2; a weak D match, TRBD1 (5 bases). Germline values: CDR1 SGHTA, CDR2 FQGTGA. The CDR3 runs to 13 residues. V shed 5 bases and J shed 2 bases, with 9 bases lying between them.

This clonotype showed up just a few times. The gene calls are TRBV20-1 and TRBJ2-2, with 8 nucleotides matching TRBD1. CDR1 and CDR2 from the germline V gene are DFQATT and SNEGSKA (reference sequence). The J segment lost 5 bases and the V segment lost 1 base, leaving 6 bases of the junction unmatched. The CDR3 runs to 15 residues. In nucleotides, the CDR3 is TGCAGTGCTAGAGGGGGGACAGGTTATACCGGGGAGCTGTTTTTT. The encoded protein is CSARGGTGYTGELFF.

This clonotype was recorded many times. V gene TRBV6-2 or TRBV6-3 combines with J gene TRBJ2-7; no clear D. V shed 5 bases and J shed 5 bases, with 10 bases lying between them. CDR1 is MNHEY, CDR2 SVGEGT, per germline. The CDR3 runs to 12 residues. In DNA form, the CDR3 reads TGTGCCAGCAGTACCCAGATAGACGAGCAGTACTTC. Translating gives CASSTQIDEQYF.

With regard to this clonotype: It may be a read error: a sequence one base away is much more abundant. The chain links TRBV11-3 to TRBJ1-5; a possible D gene is TRBD1 (6 bases). Germline loops: CDR1 SGHNT, CDR2 YENEEA. The V gene lost 5 bases and the J gene lost 3 bases, with 20 bases spanning the gap. The CDR3 length is 17 residues. The DNA of the CDR3 is TGTGCCAGCAGCCCCGGGACACTTAAGTACGACAATCAGCCCCAGCATTTT. Residues: CASSPGTLKYDNQPQHF.

This clonotype was seen a handful of times. V and J are TRBV5-1 and TRBJ1-4; maybe TRBD1 (5 bases). This CDR3 spans 16 amino acids. The ends were cut back, 3 bases at V and 0 bases at J, with 12 bases in the middle. CDR1 SGHRS and CDR2 YFSETQ come from the germline V gene. CDR3 nucleotide sequence: TGCGCCAGCAGCTACACCGGGGCTGCAACTAATGAAAAACTGTTTTTT. Amino acid sequence: CASSYTGAATNEKLFF.

The V and J genes are TRBV15 and TRBJ1-2; TRBD1 aligns across 9 bases. The CDR3 loop spans 14 amino acids. V lost 4 bases to trimming and J lost 4 bases; unmatched junction nucleotides: 4. Germline lookup yields CDR1 LNHNV and CDR2 YYDKDF (reference sequence). The CDR3 DNA reads as TGTGCCACCAGCACGGGACAGGGAAGCTATGGCTACACCTTC. It translates to CATSTGQGSYGYTF.

This clonotype was counted ten times or more. The chain couples TRBV10-3 to TRBJ1-2; D might be TRBD1 (6 bases). This CDR3 region has 13 residues. The ends were cut back, 8 bases at V and 8 bases at J, with 18 bases in the middle. CDR1 and CDR2 from the germline V gene are ENHRY and SYGVKD. CDR3 in amino acids: CAIAQGLPGGYTF. In DNA form, the CDR3 reads TGTGCCATCGCACAGGGCCTTCCTGGGGGCTACACCTTC.

As concerns this clonotype: This is likely an artifact of a read error, given a far larger clone one base away. V and J are TRBV28 and TRBJ2-7, with a weak D call TRBD2 (6 bases). Germline CDR1 is MDHEN and CDR2 is SYDVKM. V lost 6 bases, J lost 7 bases, and 22 bases lay in between. The CDR3 totals 15 residues. The CDR3 DNA reads as TGTGCCAGCAGAGGAGATAGCGGACTGTACAATGAGCAGTACTTC. Translating it yields CASRGDSGLYNEQYF.

The rearrangement uses TRBV2 and TRBJ2-1; TRBD2 aligns across 9 bases. Trimming removed 5 bases from V and 5 bases from J; junction bases left unmatched: 10. The CDR3 contains 16 residues. Germline assignment: CDR1 SNHLY and CDR2 FYNNEI. The CDR3 region is CASSLYSGSFDNEQFF. The DNA for the CDR3 is TGTGCCAGCAGTCTTTATAGCGGGAGCTTTGACAATGAGCAGTTCTTC.

This clonotype has at least ten counts. V and J are TRBV3-1 and TRBJ1-3; 10 bases match TRBD1. The CDR3 is 16 residues long. Germline trimming cut 1 base from V and 9 bases from J; bases unmatched to any gene: 9. Germline V gives CDR1 LGHDT, CDR2 YNNKEL (reference sequence). Here the CDR3 reads CASSQGIWDRGVTIYF. CDR3 nucleotides: TGTGCCAGCAGCCAAGGCATCTGGGACAGGGGTGTCACCATATATTTT.

This clonotype showed up many times. The rearrangement joins TRBV12-3 or TRBV12-4 to TRBJ2-1; 9 nucleotides match TRBD1. Trimming took 5 bases from V and 1 from J; bases not matched to a gene: 24. The CDR3 loop spans 22 amino acids. Here the CDR3 DNA reads TGTGCCAGCAGTCATACACCCACAAACTCGGACAGGGGAGTTTCTTCCTACAATGAGCAGTTCTTC. Protein product: CASSHTPTNSDRGVSSYNEQFF.

The chain is built from TRBV30 and TRBJ1-4; D not certain. The CDR3 extends over 13 amino acids. Trimming removed 3 bases from V and 5 bases from J, with 10 bases in between. Germline loops: CDR1 GTSNPN, CDR2 SVGIG (reference sequence). This CDR3 is CAWRQIGNEKLFF. CDR3 nucleotide sequence: TGTGCCTGGAGGCAAATCGGGAATGAAAAACTGTTTTTT.

This clonotype was seen at least ten times. V gene TRBV18 combines with J gene TRBJ2-3, with D perhaps being TRBD1 or TRBD2 (5 bases each). Germline V gives CDR1 KGHSH, CDR2 LQKENI. V was clipped by 3 bases and J by 4 bases, with 14 bases between them. This CDR3 contains 15 residues. CDR3 sequence (DNA): TGTGCCAGCTCACCCCAGGGACCGCCGGCAGATACGCAGTATTTT. Translating gives CASSPQGPPADTQYF.

This clonotype was observed many times. The chain recombines TRBV28 with TRBJ1-5; TRBD1 might be the D (5 bases). Deletions cut 7 bases from V and 2 bases from J, with 18 bases between. This CDR3 has 16 residues. Germline V gene sequence: CDR1 MDHEN, CDR2 SYDVKM. This CDR3 is CASITPEGAGNQPQHF. The CDR3 coding sequence is TGTGCCAGCATAACACCGGAAGGGGCAGGCAATCAGCCCCAGCATTTT.